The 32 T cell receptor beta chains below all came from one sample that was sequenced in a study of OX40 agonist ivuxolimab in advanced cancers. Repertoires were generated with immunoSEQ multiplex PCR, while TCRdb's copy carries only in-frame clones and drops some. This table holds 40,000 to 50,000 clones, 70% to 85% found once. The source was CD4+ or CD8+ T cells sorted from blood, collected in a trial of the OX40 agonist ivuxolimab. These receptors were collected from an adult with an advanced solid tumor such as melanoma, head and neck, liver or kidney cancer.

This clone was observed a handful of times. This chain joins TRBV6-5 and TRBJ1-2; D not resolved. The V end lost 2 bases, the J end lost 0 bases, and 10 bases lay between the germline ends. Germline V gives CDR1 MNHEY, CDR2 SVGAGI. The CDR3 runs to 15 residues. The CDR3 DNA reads TGTGCCAGCAGTTACGGGTTTTTAGCTAACTATGGCTACACCTTC. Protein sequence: CASSYGFLANYGYTF.

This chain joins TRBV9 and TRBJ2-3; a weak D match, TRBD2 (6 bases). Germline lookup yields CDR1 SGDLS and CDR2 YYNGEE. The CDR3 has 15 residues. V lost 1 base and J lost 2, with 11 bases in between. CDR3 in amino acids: CASSVRGGDTDTQYF. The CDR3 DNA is TGTGCCAGCAGCGTACGAGGCGGGGACACAGATACGCAGTATTTT. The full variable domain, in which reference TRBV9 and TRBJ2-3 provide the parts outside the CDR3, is DSGVTQTPKHLITATGQRVTLRCSPRSGDLSVYWYQQSLDQGLQFLIQYYNGEERAKGNILERFSAQQFPDLHSELNLSSLELGDSALYFCASSVRGGDTDTQYFGPGTRLTVL.

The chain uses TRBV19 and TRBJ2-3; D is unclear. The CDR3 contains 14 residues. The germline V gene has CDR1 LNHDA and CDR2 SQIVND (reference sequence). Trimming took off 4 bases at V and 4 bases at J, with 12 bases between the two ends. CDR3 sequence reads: CASSRLAIPDTQYF. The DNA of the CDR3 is TGTGCCAGTAGTAGACTCGCCATACCAGATACGCAGTATTTT.

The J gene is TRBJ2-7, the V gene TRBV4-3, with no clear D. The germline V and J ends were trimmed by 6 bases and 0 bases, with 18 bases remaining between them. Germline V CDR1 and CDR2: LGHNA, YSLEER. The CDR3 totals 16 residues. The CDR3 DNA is TGCGCCAGCAGTAAAGAGGCCAGACTCTCCTCCTACGAGCAGTACTTC. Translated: CASSKEARLSSYEQYF.

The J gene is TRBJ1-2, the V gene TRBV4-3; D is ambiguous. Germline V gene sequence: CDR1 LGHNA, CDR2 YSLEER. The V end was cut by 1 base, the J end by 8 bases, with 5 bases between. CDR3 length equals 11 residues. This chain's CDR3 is CASSQGNGYTF. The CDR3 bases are TGCGCCAGCAGCCAAGGAAACGGCTACACCTTC.

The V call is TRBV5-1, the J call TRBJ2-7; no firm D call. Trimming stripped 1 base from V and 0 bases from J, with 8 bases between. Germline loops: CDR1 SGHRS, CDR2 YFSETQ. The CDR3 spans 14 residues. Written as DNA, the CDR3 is TGCGCCAGCAGCTTGATGGGGTCCTCCTACGAGCAGTACTTC. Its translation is CASSLMGSSYEQYF.

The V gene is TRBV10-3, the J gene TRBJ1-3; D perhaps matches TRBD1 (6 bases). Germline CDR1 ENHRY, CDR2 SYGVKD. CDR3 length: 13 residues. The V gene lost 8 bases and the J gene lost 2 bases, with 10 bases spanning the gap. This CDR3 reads CAIARGPGNTIYF. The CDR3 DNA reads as TGTGCCATCGCCAGGGGTCCTGGAAACACCATATATTTT.

CDR3 loop: CASSYATDTQYF. The CDR3 coding sequence is TGTGCCAGCAGTTATGCCACAGATACGCAGTATTTT. The chain joins TRBV6-6 to TRBJ2-3, with no clear D. Germline V CDR1 and CDR2: MNHNY, SVGAGI (reference sequence). CDR3 length: 12 residues. V lost 3 bases and J lost 2, with 3 bases in between.

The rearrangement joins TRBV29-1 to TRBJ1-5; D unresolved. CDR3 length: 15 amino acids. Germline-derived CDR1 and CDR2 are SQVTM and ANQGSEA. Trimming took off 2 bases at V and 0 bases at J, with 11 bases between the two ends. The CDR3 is CSVELGPGSNQPQHF. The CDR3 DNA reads TGCAGCGTTGAATTAGGGCCCGGTAGCAATCAGCCCCAGCATTTT.

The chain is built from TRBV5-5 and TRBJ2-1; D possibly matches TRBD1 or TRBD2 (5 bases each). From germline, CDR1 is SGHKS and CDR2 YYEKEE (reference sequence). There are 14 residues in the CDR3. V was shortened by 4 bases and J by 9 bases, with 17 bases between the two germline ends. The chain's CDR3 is CASSPGTARAEQFF. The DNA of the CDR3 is TGTGCCAGCAGCCCCGGGACCGCCCGGGCTGAGCAGTTCTTC.

The CDR3 loop is CASKGTQETQYF. The CDR3 nucleotides read TGTGCCAGCAAGGGGACCCAAGAGACCCAGTACTTC. The chain employs TRBV2 and TRBJ2-5; either TRBD1 or TRBD2 may supply D (5 bases each). V was shortened by 7 bases and J by 1 base, with 7 bases between the two germline ends. Germline CDR1 SNHLY, CDR2 FYNNEI. The CDR3 consists of 12 residues.

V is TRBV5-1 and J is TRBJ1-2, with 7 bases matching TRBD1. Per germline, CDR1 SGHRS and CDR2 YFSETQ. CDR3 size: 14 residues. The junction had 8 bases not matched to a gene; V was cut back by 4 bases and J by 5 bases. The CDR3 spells CASSPTGTAYGYTF. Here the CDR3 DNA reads TGCGCCAGCAGCCCAACCGGGACAGCGTATGGCTACACCTTC.

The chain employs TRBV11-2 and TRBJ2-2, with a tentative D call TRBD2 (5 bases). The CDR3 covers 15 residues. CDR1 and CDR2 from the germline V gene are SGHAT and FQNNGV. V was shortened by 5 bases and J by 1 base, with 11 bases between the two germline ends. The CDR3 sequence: CASSLERMNTGELFF. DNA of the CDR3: TGTGCCAGCAGCCTGGAGCGGATGAACACCGGGGAGCTGTTTTTT.

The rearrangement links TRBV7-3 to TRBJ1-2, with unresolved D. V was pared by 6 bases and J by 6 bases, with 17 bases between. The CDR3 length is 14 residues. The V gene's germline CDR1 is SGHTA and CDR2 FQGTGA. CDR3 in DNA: TGTGCCAGCAGTCCTCGGGGTAGAGGAAATGGCTACACCTTC. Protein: CASSPRGRGNGYTF.

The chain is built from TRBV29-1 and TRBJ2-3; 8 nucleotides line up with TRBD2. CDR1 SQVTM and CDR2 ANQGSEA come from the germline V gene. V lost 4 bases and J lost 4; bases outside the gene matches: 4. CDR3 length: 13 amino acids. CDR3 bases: TGCAGCGTTGGGGCGGGGGGCTCAGATACGCAGTATTTT. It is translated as CSVGAGGSDTQYF.

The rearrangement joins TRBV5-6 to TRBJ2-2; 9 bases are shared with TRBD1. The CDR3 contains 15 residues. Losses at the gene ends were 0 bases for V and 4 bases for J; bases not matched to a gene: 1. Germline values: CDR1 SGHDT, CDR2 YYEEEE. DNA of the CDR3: TGTGCCAGCAGCTTGGGACAGGGGGGCACCGGGGAGCTGTTTTTT. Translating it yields CASSLGQGGTGELFF. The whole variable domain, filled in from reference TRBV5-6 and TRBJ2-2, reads DAGVTQSPTHLIKTRGQQVTLRCSPKSGHDTVSWYQQALGQGPQFIFQYYEEEERQRGNFPDRFSGHQFPNYSSELNVNALLLGDSALYLCASSLGQGGTGELFFGEGSRLTVL.

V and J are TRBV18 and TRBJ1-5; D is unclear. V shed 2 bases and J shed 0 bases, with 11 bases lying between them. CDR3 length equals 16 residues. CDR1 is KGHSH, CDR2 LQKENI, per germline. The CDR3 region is CASSPSSADSNQPQHF. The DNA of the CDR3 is TGTGCCAGCTCACCAAGTTCAGCGGATAGCAATCAGCCCCAGCATTTT. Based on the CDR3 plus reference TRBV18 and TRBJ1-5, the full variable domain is NAGVMQNPRHLVRRRGQEARLRCSPMKGHSHVYWYRQLPEEGLKFMVYLQKENIIDESGMPKERFSAEFPKEGPSILRIQQVVRGDSAAYFCASSPSSADSNQPQHFGDGTRLSIL.

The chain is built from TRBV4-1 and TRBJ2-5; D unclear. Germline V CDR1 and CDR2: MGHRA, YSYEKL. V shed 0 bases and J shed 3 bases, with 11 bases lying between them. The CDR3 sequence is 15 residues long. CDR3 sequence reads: CASSQDPATKETQYF. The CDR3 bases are TGCGCCAGCAGCCAAGATCCTGCTACAAAAGAGACCCAGTACTTC.

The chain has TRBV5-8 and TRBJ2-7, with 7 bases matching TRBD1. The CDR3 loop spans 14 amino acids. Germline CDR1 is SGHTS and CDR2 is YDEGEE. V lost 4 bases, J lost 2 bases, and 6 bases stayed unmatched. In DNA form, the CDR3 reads TGTGCCAGCAGCACCCGGGACAGAGCCTACGAGCAGTACTTC. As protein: CASSTRDRAYEQYF. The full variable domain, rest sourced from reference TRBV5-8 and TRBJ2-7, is EAGVTQSPTHLIKTRGQQATLRCSPISGHTSVYWYQQALGLGLQFLLWYDEGEERNRGNFPPRFSGRQFPNYSSELNVNALELEDSALYLCASSTRDRAYEQYFGPGTRLTVT.

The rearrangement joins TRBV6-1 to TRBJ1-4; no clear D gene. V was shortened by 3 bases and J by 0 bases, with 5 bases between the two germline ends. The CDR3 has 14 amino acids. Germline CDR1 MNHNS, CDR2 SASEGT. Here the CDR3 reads CASSDWATNEKLFF. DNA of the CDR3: TGTGCCAGCAGTGATTGGGCAACTAATGAAAAACTGTTTTTT.

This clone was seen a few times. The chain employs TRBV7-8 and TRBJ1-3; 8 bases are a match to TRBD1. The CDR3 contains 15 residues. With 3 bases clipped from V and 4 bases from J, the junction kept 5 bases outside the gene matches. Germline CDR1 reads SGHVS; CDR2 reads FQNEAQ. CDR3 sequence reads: CASSFRGLQGNTIYF. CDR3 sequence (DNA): TGTGCCAGCAGCTTCAGGGGGCTGCAGGGAAACACCATATATTTT.

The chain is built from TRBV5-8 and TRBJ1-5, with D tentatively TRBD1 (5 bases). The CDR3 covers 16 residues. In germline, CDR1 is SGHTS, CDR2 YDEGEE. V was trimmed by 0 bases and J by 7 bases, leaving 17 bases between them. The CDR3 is CASSLGDSYHGQPQHF. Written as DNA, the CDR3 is TGTGCCAGCAGCTTGGGGGACTCATACCACGGGCAGCCCCAGCATTTT. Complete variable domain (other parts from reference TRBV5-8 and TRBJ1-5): EAGVTQSPTHLIKTRGQQATLRCSPISGHTSVYWYQQALGLGLQFLLWYDEGEERNRGNFPPRFSGRQFPNYSSELNVNALELEDSALYLCASSLGDSYHGQPQHFGDGTRLSIL.

This CDR3 is CAWSVKGGETEAFF. The CDR3 bases are TGTGCCTGGAGTGTAAAGGGGGGGGAGACTGAAGCTTTCTTT. This rearrangement joins TRBV30 to TRBJ1-1; TRBD1 might be the D (6 bases). Between the trimmed V and J ends, which lost 0 bases and 5 bases, there was a span of 13 bases. Germline loops: CDR1 GTSNPN, CDR2 SVGIG (reference sequence). CDR3 length: 14 residues.

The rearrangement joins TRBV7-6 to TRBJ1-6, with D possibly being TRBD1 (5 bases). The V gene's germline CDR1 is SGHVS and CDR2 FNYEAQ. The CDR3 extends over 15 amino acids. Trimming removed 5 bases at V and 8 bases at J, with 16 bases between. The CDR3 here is CASSLDGVGDSPLHF. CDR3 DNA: TGTGCCAGCAGCCTTGATGGGGTAGGGGATTCACCCCTCCACTTT.

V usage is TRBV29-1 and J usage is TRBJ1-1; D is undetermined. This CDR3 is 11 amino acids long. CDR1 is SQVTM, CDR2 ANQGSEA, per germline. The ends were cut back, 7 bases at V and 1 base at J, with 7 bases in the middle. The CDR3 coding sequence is TGCAGCGGGGGAGAGAACACTGAAGCTTTCTTT. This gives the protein CSGGENTEAFF.

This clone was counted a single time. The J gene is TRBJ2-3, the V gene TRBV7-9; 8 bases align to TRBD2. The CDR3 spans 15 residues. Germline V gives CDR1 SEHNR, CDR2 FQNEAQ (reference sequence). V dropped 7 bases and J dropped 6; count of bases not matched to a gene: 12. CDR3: CASTGGGLPSDTQYF. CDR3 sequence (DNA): TGTGCCAGCACCGGGGGGGGACTTCCGAGCGATACGCAGTATTTT.

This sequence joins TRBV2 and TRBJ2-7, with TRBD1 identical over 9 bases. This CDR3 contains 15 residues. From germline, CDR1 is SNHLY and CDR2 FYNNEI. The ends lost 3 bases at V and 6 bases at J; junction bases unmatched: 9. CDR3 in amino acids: CASSDRGGQGGEQYF. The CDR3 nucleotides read TGTGCCAGCAGTGATCGTGGGGGACAGGGAGGCGAGCAGTACTTC.

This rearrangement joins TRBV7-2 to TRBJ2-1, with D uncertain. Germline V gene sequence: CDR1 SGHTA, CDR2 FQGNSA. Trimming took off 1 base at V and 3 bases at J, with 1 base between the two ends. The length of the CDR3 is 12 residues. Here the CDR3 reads CASSLDYNEQFF. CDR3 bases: TGTGCCAGCAGCTTAGACTACAATGAGCAGTTCTTC.

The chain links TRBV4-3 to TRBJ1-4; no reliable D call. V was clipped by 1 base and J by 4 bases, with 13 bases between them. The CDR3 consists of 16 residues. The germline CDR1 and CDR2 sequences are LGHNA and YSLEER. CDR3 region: CASSQGSGSNNEKLFF. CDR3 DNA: TGCGCCAGCAGCCAAGGATCCGGGAGTAATAATGAAAAACTGTTTTTT.

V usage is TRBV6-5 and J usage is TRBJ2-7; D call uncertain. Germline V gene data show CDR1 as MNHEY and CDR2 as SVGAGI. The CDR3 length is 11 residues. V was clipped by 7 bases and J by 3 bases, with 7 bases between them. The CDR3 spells CASTKGYEQYF. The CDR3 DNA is TGTGCCAGCACCAAAGGCTACGAGCAGTACTTC.

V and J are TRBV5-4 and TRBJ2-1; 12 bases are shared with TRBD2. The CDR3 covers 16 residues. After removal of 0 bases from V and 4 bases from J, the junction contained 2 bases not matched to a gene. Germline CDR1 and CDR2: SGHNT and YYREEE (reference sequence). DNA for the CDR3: TGTGCCAGCAGCTTGGATACTAGCGGGGGGTACAATGAGCAGTTCTTC. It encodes CASSLDTSGGYNEQFF.

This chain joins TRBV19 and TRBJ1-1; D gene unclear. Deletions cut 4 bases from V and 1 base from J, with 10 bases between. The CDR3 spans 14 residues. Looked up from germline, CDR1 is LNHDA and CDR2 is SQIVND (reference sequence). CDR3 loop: CASSKTSPNTEAFF. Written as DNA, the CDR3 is TGTGCCAGTAGTAAGACTTCCCCGAACACTGAAGCTTTCTTT. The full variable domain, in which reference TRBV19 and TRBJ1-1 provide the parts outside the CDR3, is DGGITQSPKYLFRKEGQNVTLSCEQNLNHDAMYWYRQDPGQGLRLIYYSQIVNDFQKGDIAEGYSVSREKKESFPLTVTSAQKNPTAFYLCASSKTSPNTEAFFGQGTRLTVV.